Below, 27 T cell receptor beta chains from the same sample are listed, as sequenced in a study of T cell repertoires in cytomegalovirus infection. TCRdb ran MiXCR on the reads and lists one entry per CDR3 protein. The sample has around 95,000 distinct CDR3 sequences, about 29% seen once. No antigens are known for them. This specimen consisted of CD8+ T cells from cultured PBMCs, obtained from culture after CMV antigen stimulation. These receptor sequences come from a human donor in good health (CMV status not recorded). Some clones in this sample may be carry-over from other donors' samples.

The chain recombines TRBV27 with TRBJ1-1; a possible D gene is TRBD1 (5 bases). Trimming shortened V by 4 bases and J by 6 bases, and 15 bases separated the two germline ends. The CDR3 loop spans 14 amino acids. From germline, CDR1 is MNHEY and CDR2 SMNVEV (reference sequence). The CDR3 protein is CASSSGRVESEAFF. The DNA of the CDR3 is TGTGCCAGCAGTTCAGGCAGGGTGGAATCTGAAGCTTTCTTT.

This clonotype showed up just a few times. The chain employs TRBV6-1 and TRBJ2-3, with D perhaps matching TRBD1 (6 bases). From germline, CDR1 is MNHNS and CDR2 SASEGT. Trimming pared 6 bases from V and 2 bases from J, leaving 12 bases between. This CDR3 is 14 amino acids long. CDR3 coding DNA: TGTGCCAGCAGGTGGGGGCAGCTCACAGATACGCAGTATTTT. It encodes CASRWGQLTDTQYF.

This rearrangement joins TRBV24-1 to TRBJ2-7; D unresolved. Germline V lookup: CDR1 KGHDR, CDR2 SFDVKD. Trimming removed 5 bases from V and 1 base from J, with 5 bases in between. The length of the CDR3 is 12 residues. The CDR3 DNA follows: TGTGCCACCAGTGGAGGTTCCTACGAGCAGTACTTC. This sequence encodes CATSGGSYEQYF.

The CDR3 DNA sequence: TGCAGTGCTAATCGGGAGAATCAGCCCCAGCATTTT. The encoded protein is CSANRENQPQHF. V gene TRBV20-1 combines with J gene TRBJ1-5; D uncertain. Germline lookup yields CDR1 DFQATT and CDR2 SNEGSKA (reference sequence). Trimming pared 4 bases from V and 4 bases from J, leaving 8 bases between. CDR3 size: 12 residues.

This chain connects TRBV19 to TRBJ2-1; TRBD2 aligns across 7 bases. The CDR3 totals 14 residues. Looked up from germline, CDR1 is LNHDA and CDR2 is SQIVND (reference sequence). J lost 4 bases, V lost 6 bases, and 6 bases had no gene match. CDR3 coding DNA: TGTGCCAGTAGACTTTCCGGGGGGTACAATGAGCAGTTCTTC. Encoded protein: CASRLSGGYNEQFF.

The chain employs TRBV19 and TRBJ2-2; the D gene is possibly TRBD1 (5 bases). The germline CDR1 and CDR2 sequences are LNHDA and SQIVND (reference sequence). CDR3 length equals 14 residues. V was cut by 6 bases and J by 5 bases, with 13 bases left in between. CDR3 coding DNA: TGTGCCAGTAGCCCCCGTAGGGGAACCGGGGAGCTGTTTTTT. Translating gives CASSPRRGTGELFF.

The J gene is TRBJ1-4, the V gene TRBV28, with D possibly TRBD1 on 5 matching bases. Germline V lookup: CDR1 MDHEN, CDR2 SYDVKM. The CDR3 consists of 14 residues. V lost 3 bases, J lost 7 bases, and 12 bases lay in between. The CDR3 DNA sequence: TGTGCCAGCAGTTTTCTCGGGGGTGGTGAAAAACTGTTTTTT. Encoded protein: CASSFLGGGEKLFF.

This clonotype was seen ten or more times. The V call is TRBV12-3 or TRBV12-4, the J call TRBJ2-7, with 9 bases matching TRBD1. The junction had 4 bases not matched to a gene; V was cut back by 2 bases and J by 2 bases. The CDR3 loop spans 15 amino acids. The DNA of the CDR3 is TGTGCCAGCAGTTTAAGTGGGACAGGGACCTACGAGCAGTACTTC. Its translation is CASSLSGTGTYEQYF.

This clonotype appeared many times. V and J are TRBV5-1 and TRBJ1-1; D is ambiguous. Germline CDR1 and CDR2: SGHRS and YFSETQ. Trimming left V 1 base short and J 0 bases short, with 7 bases between. The CDR3 totals 14 residues. Here the CDR3 reads CASSLLGMNTEAFF. In nucleotides, the CDR3 is TGCGCCAGCAGCTTGCTTGGGATGAACACTGAAGCTTTCTTT.

The chain employs TRBV11-2 and TRBJ2-5, with 12 bases fitting TRBD2. CDR1 and CDR2 from the germline V gene are SGHAT and FQNNGV. The ends lost 1 base at V and 3 bases at J; junction bases unmatched: 3. The CDR3 runs 16 residues. The CDR3 DNA reads TGTGCCAGCAGCTTAGGTTGGACTAGCGGGAAAGAGACCCAGTACTTC. This encodes CASSLGWTSGKETQYF.

The genes are TRBV7-8 and TRBJ2-1; perhaps TRBD2 as D (7 bases). This CDR3 comprises 17 residues. CDR1 is SGHVS and CDR2 is FQNEAQ in the germline V gene. The ends were cut back, 6 bases at V and 2 bases at J, with 20 bases in the middle. The CDR3 region has the DNA TGTGCCAGCAGTACATCTAGGGGGGGGGCCCCCTACAATGAGCAGTTCTTC. Translating gives CASSTSRGGAPYNEQFF.

This clonotype was picked up many times. The chain couples TRBV6-1 to TRBJ2-7; D possibly corresponds to TRBD1 (6 bases). Trimming cost V 6 bases and J 4 bases, with 28 bases left between them. CDR1 MNHNS and CDR2 SASEGT come from the germline V gene. This CDR3 region has 18 residues. The CDR3 is CASSKHSTGQHSEYEQYF. The CDR3 DNA reads as TGTGCCAGCAGCAAACATTCCACAGGACAGCATTCAGAATACGAGCAGTACTTC.

The gene calls are TRBV27 and TRBJ1-1; unclear D gene. Germline CDR1 MNHEY, CDR2 SMNVEV (reference sequence). The CDR3 loop spans 13 amino acids. V was trimmed by 8 bases and J by 0 bases, leaving 10 bases between them. The DNA of the CDR3 is TGTGCCAGCCGTCCCCAGGTGAACACTGAAGCTTTCTTT. Protein: CASRPQVNTEAFF.

This clonotype was observed a few times. The chain combines TRBV7-9 with TRBJ1-5, with 10 bases fitting TRBD1. The V gene end was trimmed by 0 bases and the J gene end by 3 bases; junction bases not matched to a gene: 17. In germline, CDR1 is SEHNR, CDR2 FQNEAQ (reference sequence). This CDR3 has 21 residues. The CDR3 reads CASSLANRDRGILTPNQPQHF. CDR3 nucleotides: TGTGCCAGCAGCTTAGCAAACCGGGACAGGGGCATCCTCACCCCCAATCAGCCCCAGCATTTT. The variable domain in full, completed from reference TRBV7-9 and TRBJ1-5, reads DTGVSQNPRHKITKRGQNVTFRCDPISEHNRLYWYRQTLGQGPEFLTYFQNEAQLEKSRLLSDRFSAERPKGSFSTLEIQRTEQGDSAMYLCASSLANRDRGILTPNQPQHFGDGTRLSIL.

V is TRBV27 and J is TRBJ2-7, with TRBD1 matching over 7 bases. Germline V gene sequence: CDR1 MNHEY, CDR2 SMNVEV (reference sequence). The V and J ends lost 5 bases and 6 bases, in that order; junction bases with no gene match: 4. The CDR3 sequence is 12 residues long. The CDR3 reads CASSPTGPEQYF. Written as DNA, the CDR3 is TGTGCCAGCAGTCCGACAGGGCCCGAGCAGTACTTC.

This clonotype was seen a few times. The rearrangement links TRBV7-6 to TRBJ2-3; D remains unclear. Trimming cost V 2 bases and J 3 bases, with 9 bases left between them. The CDR3 sequence is 14 residues long. Germline lookup yields CDR1 SGHVS and CDR2 FNYEAQ. In DNA, the CDR3 is TGTGCCAGCAGCTTAACGGGCCCGACAGATACGCAGTATTTT. This codes for CASSLTGPTDTQYF.

This clonotype has at least ten counts. The chain links TRBV3-1 to TRBJ2-3, with TRBD1 matching 9 bases. Germline assignment: CDR1 LGHDT and CDR2 YNNKEL (reference sequence). Losses at the gene ends were 4 bases for V and 0 bases for J; bases not matched to a gene: 5. This CDR3 has 16 amino acids. CDR3 protein: CASSLGTGLSTDTQYF. The CDR3, as DNA: TGTGCCAGCAGCCTTGGGACAGGGCTAAGCACAGATACGCAGTATTTT.

This clonotype was seen only a few times. J is TRBJ1-1 and V is TRBV29-1; D is unclear. Germline-derived CDR1 and CDR2 are SQVTM and ANQGSEA. The CDR3 is 13 residues long. Trimming cost V 4 bases and J 0 bases, with 9 bases left between them. DNA of the CDR3: TGCAGCGTTGGGTTTGGGTTGAACACTGAAGCTTTCTTT. Its protein is CSVGFGLNTEAFF.

This chain uses TRBV6-1 with TRBJ2-3; TRBD1 matches 8 bases. V gave up 6 bases and J gave up 3 bases; unmatched junction bases: 11. Germline-derived CDR1 and CDR2 are MNHNS and SASEGT. This CDR3 has 16 residues. CDR3 loop: CASRNGVRGPTDTQYF. CDR3 DNA: TGTGCCAGCAGGAATGGGGTCAGGGGGCCAACAGATACGCAGTATTTT.

A remark on this clonotype: A single base separates this from a much larger clone, so it may be a read error. The CDR3 reads CASSLGRTGGGGEQYF. The CDR3 bases are TGTGCCAGCAGCTTAGGCAGGACAGGGGGAGGGGGCGAGCAGTACTTC. V usage is TRBV7-2 and J usage is TRBJ2-7; 10 bases are shared with TRBD1. Germline V gene data show CDR1 as SGHTA and CDR2 as FQGNSA. The CDR3 contains 16 residues. V was clipped by 1 base and J by 6 bases; unmatched bases: 9.

This clonotype was observed a handful of times. The chain employs TRBV19 and TRBJ2-1; 10 nucleotides line up with TRBD1. V lost 3 bases and J lost 7; bases outside the gene matches: 6. This CDR3 region has 15 residues. Germline CDR1 LNHDA, CDR2 SQIVND (reference sequence). The CDR3 DNA follows: TGTGCCAGTAGTATGCCTCGGACAGGGGGGAATGAGCAGTTCTTC. Protein sequence: CASSMPRTGGNEQFF.

This clonotype was found a few times. The chain uses TRBV6-5 and TRBJ2-2, with 7 bases matching TRBD1. The CDR3 is 15 amino acids. The germline gives CDR1 MNHEY, CDR2 SVGAGI. Trimming took 5 bases from V and 2 from J; bases not matched to a gene: 5. The chain's CDR3 is CASSPGTVNTGELFF. DNA for the CDR3: TGTGCCAGCAGTCCCGGGACAGTCAACACCGGGGAGCTGTTTTTT.

The CDR3 sequence: CASSEGFPGTGNTIYF. The CDR3 region has the DNA TGTGCCAGCAGTGAAGGGTTTCCAGGGACTGGAAACACCATATATTTT. V and J are TRBV2 and TRBJ1-3; a weak D match, TRBD1 (5 bases). CDR1 SNHLY and CDR2 FYNNEI come from the germline V gene. CDR3 length equals 16 residues. Trimming removed 1 base from V and 2 bases from J, with 12 bases in between. Based on the CDR3 plus reference TRBV2 and TRBJ1-3, the full variable domain is EPEVTQTPSHQVTQMGQEVILRCVPISNHLYFYWYRQILGQKVEFLVSFYNNEISEKSEIFDDQFSVERPDGSNFTLKIRSTKLEDSAMYFCASSEGFPGTGNTIYFGEGSWLTVV.

This clonotype occurred a few times. The CDR3 DNA follows: TGTGCCAGCAGTGAGTCGGGGCTCCAAGAGACCCAGTACTTC. It codes for CASSESGLQETQYF. The V and J genes are TRBV2 and TRBJ2-5; D might be TRBD1 or TRBD2, each matching 5 bases. V was cut by 3 bases and J by 1 base, with 9 bases left in between. CDR3 length: 14 residues. CDR1 SNHLY and CDR2 FYNNEI come from the germline V gene.

The chain carries TRBV6-5 and TRBJ2-1; the match to TRBD2 covers 9 bases. The V gene end was trimmed by 2 bases and the J gene end by 5 bases; junction bases not matched to a gene: 4. This CDR3 is built from 15 residues. Per the germline V gene, CDR1 is MNHEY and CDR2 is SVGAGI. In DNA form, the CDR3 reads TGTGCCAGCAGTTACGGGCTAGCGGGGAACAATGAGCAGTTCTTC. Translated: CASSYGLAGNNEQFF.

The rearrangement joins TRBV12-3 or TRBV12-4 to TRBJ1-2; no definite D call. V gave up 4 bases and J gave up 0 bases, with 9 bases separating them. The CDR3 totals 14 residues. In DNA form, the CDR3 reads TGTGCCAGCAGTTATTCGATTGCTAACTATGGCTACACCTTC. This gives the protein CASSYSIANYGYTF.

In DNA form, the CDR3 reads TGTGCCAGCAGCCTACTAGCGGGGGGGCCCTACGAGCAGTACTTC. As protein: CASSLLAGGPYEQYF. V gene TRBV28 combines with J gene TRBJ2-7; 13 nucleotides align to TRBD2. V dropped 6 bases and J dropped 2; count of bases not matched to a gene: 4. Germline CDR1 is MDHEN and CDR2 is SYDVKM. The CDR3 runs 15 residues.